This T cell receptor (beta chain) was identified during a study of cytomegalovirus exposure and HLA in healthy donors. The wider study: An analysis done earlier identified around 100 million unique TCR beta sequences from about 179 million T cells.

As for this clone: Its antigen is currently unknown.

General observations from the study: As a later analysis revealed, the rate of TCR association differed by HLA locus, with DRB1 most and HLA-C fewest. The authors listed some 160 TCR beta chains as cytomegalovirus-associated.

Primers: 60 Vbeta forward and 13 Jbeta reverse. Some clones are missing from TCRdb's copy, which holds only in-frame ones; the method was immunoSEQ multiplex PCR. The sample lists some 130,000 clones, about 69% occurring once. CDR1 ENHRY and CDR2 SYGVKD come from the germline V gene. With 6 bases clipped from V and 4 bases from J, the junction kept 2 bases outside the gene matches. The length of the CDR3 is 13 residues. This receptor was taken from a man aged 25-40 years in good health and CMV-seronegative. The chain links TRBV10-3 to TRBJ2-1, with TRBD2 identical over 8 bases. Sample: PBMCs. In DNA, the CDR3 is TGTGCCATCAGCGCGGGAGGTTACAATGAGCAGTTCTTC. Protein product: CAISAGGYNEQFF.